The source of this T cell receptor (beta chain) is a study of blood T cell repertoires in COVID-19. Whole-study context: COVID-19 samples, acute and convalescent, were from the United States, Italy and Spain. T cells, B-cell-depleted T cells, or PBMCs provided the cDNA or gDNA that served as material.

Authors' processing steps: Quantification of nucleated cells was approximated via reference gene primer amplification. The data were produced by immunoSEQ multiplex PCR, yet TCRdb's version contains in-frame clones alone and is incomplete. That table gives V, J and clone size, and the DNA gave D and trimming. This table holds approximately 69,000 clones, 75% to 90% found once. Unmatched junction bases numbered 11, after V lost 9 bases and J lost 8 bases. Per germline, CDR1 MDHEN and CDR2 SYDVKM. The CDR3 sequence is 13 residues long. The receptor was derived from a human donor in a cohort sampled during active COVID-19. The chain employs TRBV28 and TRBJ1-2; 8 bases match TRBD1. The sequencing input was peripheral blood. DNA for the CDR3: TGTGCCAGTAACACGGACAGGGCGTCGGGCTACACCTTC. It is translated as CASNTDRASGYTF.